This T cell receptor (beta chain) was recovered during a study of T cell changes during pregnancy in multiple sclerosis. The CDR3 is 13 residues long. Germline lookup yields CDR1 MNHEY and CDR2 SVGAGI. Trimming pared 8 bases from V and 5 bases from J, leaving 15 bases between. TCRdb's copy holds only in-frame clones and misses some; the assay was immunoSEQ multiplex PCR. Of under 30,000 clones listed, 75% to 90% are singletons. The chain employs TRBV6-5 and TRBJ1-1, with D maybe TRBD1 (6 bases). The source was CD8+ T cells from peripheral blood mononuclear cells, collected after pregnancy. The clonotype was recovered from a female donor with multiple sclerosis, enrolled in a pregnancy study. The CDR3 loop is CASQGGEGTEAFF. In nucleotides, the CDR3 is TGTGCCAGCCAAGGGGGAGAGGGGACTGAAGCTTTCTTT.